This TCR beta chain originates from a study of T-cell reconstitution after alpha-beta-depleted transplantation in children. The TCRbeta library incorporated unique molecular identifiers. One entry per CDR3 protein results from TCRdb running MiXCR on the PCR reads. Among roughly 200,000 distinct CDR3 sequences listed, about a tenth were seen once. In germline, CDR1 is SQVTM, CDR2 ANQGSEA. CDR3 length equals 13 residues. Trimming shortened V by 5 bases and J by 7 bases, and 18 bases separated the two germline ends. Study observations and caveats: Diversity of TCRbeta at day 60 was high in some patients, arising from surviving recipient T cells and thymic progenitors. Reportedly, only several hundred clones from non-depleted graft cells drove alpha-beta T-cell counts at about two months.

This clonotype was seen ten or more times. As yet, its antigen is unknown. Sample: PBMCs, taken before TCRalphabeta/CD19-depleted stem cell transplant. The V and J genes are TRBV29-1 and TRBJ2-7; no reliable D call. This sequence originates from a child under two years old with acute myeloid leukemia, due to receive a stem cell transplant. CDR3 loop: CSVSSETYVEQYF. CDR3 bases: TGCAGCGTTTCGTCCGAGACCTACGTGGAGCAGTACTTC.